Following are 29 T cell receptor beta chains from one sample sequenced in a study of blood T cell repertoires in COVID-19. Method: immunoSEQ multiplex PCR; TCRdb's copy keeps in-frame clones and lacks some. The table lists approximately 190,000 clones, 75% to 90% of them singletons. The sequencing input was peripheral blood. These receptors were collected from a man aged 60 to 69 with acute or convalescent COVID-19.

The table lists this clone with a few counts. The V call is TRBV12-3 or TRBV12-4, the J call TRBJ1-2; D unresolved. The V end lost 3 bases, the J end lost 1 base, and 6 bases lay between the germline ends. The CDR3 is made up of 13 amino acids. This CDR3 reads CASSFVSNYGYTF. CDR3 DNA sequence: TGTGCCAGCAGTTTCGTCAGTAACTATGGCTACACCTTC.

The rearrangement links TRBV5-1 to TRBJ2-1; possibly TRBD1 for D (6 bases). The CDR3 is 19 amino acids. From germline, CDR1 is SGHRS and CDR2 YFSETQ. V was cut by 0 bases and J by 6 bases, with 25 bases left in between. CDR3 in DNA: TGCGCCAGCAGCTTGGGCCCCGACGAGGGAAGGATGACAGGCAATGAGCAGTTCTTC. Translating it yields CASSLGPDEGRMTGNEQFF. Looking up the rest from reference TRBV5-1 and TRBJ2-1 gives the full variable domain: KAGVTQTPRYLIKTRGQQVTLSCSPISGHRSVSWYQQTPGQGLQFLFEYFSETQRNKGNFPGRFSGRQFSNSRSEMNVSTLELGDSALYLCASSLGPDEGRMTGNEQFFGPGTRLTVL.

This chain connects TRBV28 to TRBJ1-2; TRBD1 is a possible D gene (6 bases). CDR1 MDHEN and CDR2 SYDVKM come from the germline V gene. The V gene lost 5 bases and the J gene lost 2 bases, with 12 bases spanning the gap. CDR3 length: 14 amino acids. The CDR3 region is CASSLGQSNYGYTF. In nucleotides, the CDR3 is TGTGCCAGCAGTCTTGGACAGTCCAACTATGGCTACACCTTC.

The chain combines TRBV5-5 with TRBJ2-1, with a tentative D call TRBD2 (6 bases). The germline V gene has CDR1 SGHKS and CDR2 YYEKEE (reference sequence). V was pared by 4 bases and J by 1 base, with 12 bases between. The CDR3 is 15 amino acids. CDR3 amino acids: CASSRSSVSYNEQFF. The CDR3 DNA follows: TGTGCCAGCAGCCGATCTAGCGTATCCTACAATGAGCAGTTCTTC.

V and J are TRBV3-1 (or the pseudogene TRBV3-2) and TRBJ1-1, with D perhaps matching TRBD1 (6 bases). This CDR3 comprises 14 residues. Germline V CDR1 and CDR2: LGHDT, YNNKEL (reference sequence). V was clipped by 0 bases and J by 5 bases, with 10 bases between them. The CDR3, as DNA: TGTGCCAGCAGCCAAGATCTCAGGGGTACTGAAGCTTTCTTT. Its protein product is CASSQDLRGTEAFF.

This clone was observed a handful of times. This chain connects TRBV19 to TRBJ1-2; D remains ambiguous. Germline CDR1 and CDR2: LNHDA and SQIVND (reference sequence). V shed 1 base and J shed 13 bases, with 10 bases lying between them. This CDR3 comprises 11 residues. CDR3 region: CASSIGGESTF. For the CDR3, the DNA is TGTGCCAGTAGTATAGGGGGAGAATCCACCTTC.

This clone was counted a single time. The chain recombines TRBV7-3 with TRBJ1-2; 7 bases are a match to TRBD1. V dropped 5 bases and J dropped 2; count of bases not matched to a gene: 5. CDR1 is SGHTA and CDR2 is FQGTGA in the germline V gene. This CDR3 contains 14 residues. In DNA form, the CDR3 reads TGTGCCAGCAGCATTAACAGGGGAAACTATGGCTACACCTTC. It is translated as CASSINRGNYGYTF.

This rearrangement joins TRBV19 to TRBJ2-7; tentatively, D is TRBD1 (6 bases). Germline V gene data show CDR1 as LNHDA and CDR2 as SQIVND (reference sequence). The CDR3 spans 17 residues. Trimming shortened V by 7 bases and J by 2 bases, and 24 bases separated the two germline ends. CDR3 DNA sequence: TGTGCCAGTATCGTAAGGGCCGAACCGGGACAAGCCTACGAGCAGTACTTC. Residues: CASIVRAEPGQAYEQYF.

This chain uses TRBV29-1 with TRBJ2-5, with D perhaps matching TRBD2 (5 bases). CDR1 SQVTM and CDR2 ANQGSEA come from the germline V gene. V lost 6 bases, J lost 7 bases, and 15 bases lay in between. The CDR3 runs to 12 residues. CDR3 residues: CSVSFRGGTQYF. The CDR3 nucleotides read TGCAGCGTGTCGTTCCGAGGAGGGACCCAGTACTTC.

Here the CDR3 reads CASSLRTGDGYTF. As DNA, the CDR3 is TGTGCCAGCAGCCTTCGGACAGGGGATGGCTACACCTTC. The rearrangement uses TRBV7-3 and TRBJ1-2, with 9 positions matching TRBD1. Germline lookup yields CDR1 SGHTA and CDR2 FQGTGA. This CDR3 is built from 13 residues. V gave up 5 bases and J gave up 6 bases; unmatched junction bases: 4.

V gene TRBV12-3 or TRBV12-4 combines with J gene TRBJ1-1, with D hard to call. V dropped 3 bases and J dropped 1 base, with 6 bases sitting between them. The CDR3 runs to 13 residues. The CDR3 loop is CASSFGRNTEAFF. The CDR3 nucleotides are TGTGCCAGCAGTTTTGGGAGGAACACTGAAGCTTTCTTT.

The table lists this clone with a count of one. CDR3 in DNA: TGTGCCAGCAGCACCGGGACTAGCGGCGTCTACAATGAGCAGTTCTTC. It translates to CASSTGTSGVYNEQFF. This chain links TRBV11-2 with TRBJ2-1; 11 nucleotides agree with TRBD2. This CDR3 has 16 amino acids. In germline, CDR1 is SGHAT, CDR2 FQNNGV. The trim removed 5 bases at V and 3 bases at J, leaving 6 bases unmatched.

This rearrangement joins TRBV27 to TRBJ2-7; the D gene is possibly TRBD1 (5 bases). With 3 bases removed from V and 0 bases from J, the gap between germline ends came to 9 bases. Germline CDR1 MNHEY, CDR2 SMNVEV (reference sequence). The CDR3 has 14 amino acids. CDR3 sequence reads: CASSFTGFSYEQYF. CDR3 in DNA: TGTGCCAGCAGTTTCACAGGTTTCTCCTACGAGCAGTACTTC.

The V and J genes are TRBV13 and TRBJ2-7, with TRBD1 as a possible D gene (6 bases). The V and J ends lost 4 bases and 1 base respectively, with 14 bases between them. Germline V lookup: CDR1 PRHDT, CDR2 FYEKMQ (reference sequence). The CDR3 extends over 15 amino acids. CDR3 in amino acids: CASSSGAVWSYEQYF. The CDR3, as DNA: TGTGCCAGCAGCTCAGGGGCGGTCTGGTCCTACGAGCAGTACTTC.

A single count supports this clone. This chain joins TRBV9 and TRBJ1-4; the match to TRBD1 covers 8 bases. The V and J ends lost 0 bases and 4 bases, in that order; junction bases with no gene match: 11. CDR3 size: 18 residues. Looked up from germline, CDR1 is SGDLS and CDR2 is YYNGEE. DNA for the CDR3: TGTGCCAGCAGCGTAGGTTGGGCGACAGGGGAAGGTAATGAAAAACTGTTTTTT. It encodes CASSVGWATGEGNEKLFF.

J is TRBJ1-2 and V is TRBV24-1; 9 nucleotides agree with TRBD1. The CDR3 extends over 15 amino acids. The V and J ends lost 4 bases and 4 bases, in that order; junction bases with no gene match: 6. Germline V gene sequence: CDR1 KGHDR, CDR2 SFDVKD. DNA for the CDR3: TGTGCCACCAGTGAGGGGACAGGGCAGTTCTATGGCTACACCTTC. Translating it yields CATSEGTGQFYGYTF.

V is TRBV6-5 and J is TRBJ2-3, with D possibly matching TRBD2 (6 bases). The CDR3 is 15 amino acids. Germline V CDR1 and CDR2: MNHEY, SVGAGI. V dropped 0 bases and J dropped 5 bases, with 12 bases sitting between them. The CDR3 DNA follows: TGTGCCAGCAGTTACTCGGCCGGGGGAGTAGATACGCAGTATTTT. This gives the protein CASSYSAGGVDTQYF.

This chain links TRBV24-1 with TRBJ2-3, with 12 nucleotides matching TRBD2. Germline assignment: CDR1 KGHDR and CDR2 SFDVKD. Trimming removed 2 bases from V and 7 bases from J; junction bases left unmatched: 6. CDR3 length equals 16 residues. This CDR3 is CATSDWTSGVPYTQYF. The CDR3, as DNA: TGTGCCACCAGTGATTGGACTAGCGGGGTCCCCTATACGCAGTATTTT.

V usage is TRBV7-9 and J usage is TRBJ1-4; 11 positions match TRBD1. J lost 17 bases, V lost 6 bases, and 8 bases had no gene match. From germline, CDR1 is SEHNR and CDR2 FQNEAQ (reference sequence). This CDR3 comprises 12 residues. The CDR3 spells CASRLDRGQCFF. DNA for the CDR3: TGTGCCAGCAGATTGGACAGGGGGCAATGTTTTTTT.

V is TRBV5-6 and J is TRBJ2-3; maybe TRBD2 (5 bases). V dropped 3 bases and J dropped 0 bases, with 14 bases sitting between them. Germline V CDR1 and CDR2: SGHDT, YYEEEE. The CDR3 extends over 16 amino acids. CDR3 coding DNA: TGTGCCAGCAGCTATAATCGGGGTGGAAGCACAGATACGCAGTATTTT. Protein: CASSYNRGGSTDTQYF. Full variable domain (missing parts from reference TRBV5-6 and TRBJ2-3): DAGVTQSPTHLIKTRGQQVTLRCSPKSGHDTVSWYQQALGQGPQFIFQYYEEEERQRGNFPDRFSGHQFPNYSSELNVNALLLGDSALYLCASSYNRGGSTDTQYFGPGTRLTVL.

The chain joins TRBV18 to TRBJ2-5; the D gene is possibly TRBD2 (6 bases). The germline V gene encodes CDR1 KGHSH and CDR2 LQKENI. With 0 bases removed from V and 2 bases from J, the gap between germline ends came to 13 bases. This CDR3 contains 16 residues. CDR3 sequence (DNA): TGTGCCAGCTCACCACCCCGGGGGTCGGGGCAAGAGACCCAGTACTTC. Its translation: CASSPPRGSGQETQYF.

This clone was detected only a few times. V is TRBV6-6 and J is TRBJ1-5; D is undetermined. The CDR3 runs to 11 residues. CDR1 and CDR2 from the germline V gene are MNHNY and SVGAGI (reference sequence). Trimming took 5 bases from V and 5 from J, leaving 4 bases between them. CDR3 DNA sequence: TGTGCCAGCAGTACGGATCAGCCCCAGCATTTT. It yields the protein CASSTDQPQHF.

This clone was observed once. CDR3 in amino acids: CAWSQGGYSPLHF. CDR3 bases: TGTGCCTGGAGCCAGGGAGGATATTCACCCCTCCACTTT. The chain employs TRBV30 and TRBJ1-6; the D gene is possibly TRBD1 (5 bases). CDR1 and CDR2 from the germline V gene are GTSNPN and SVGIG (reference sequence). V was pared by 3 bases and J by 8 bases, with 11 bases between. This CDR3 is 13 amino acids long.

This clone was picked up a small number of times. The CDR3 DNA reads as TGTGCCAGCAGCCACCCCGGGACTAGACGTTACAATGAGCAGTTCTTC. Protein: CASSHPGTRRYNEQFF. The chain recombines TRBV7-9 with TRBJ2-1, with 8 bases matching TRBD2. V dropped 5 bases and J dropped 4; count of bases not matched to a gene: 10. The CDR3 runs 16 residues. Germline values: CDR1 SEHNR, CDR2 FQNEAQ (reference sequence).

This chain connects TRBV4-3 to TRBJ2-1, with 7 nucleotides matching TRBD1. Germline CDR1 LGHNA, CDR2 YSLEER. The ends lost 1 base at V and 0 bases at J; junction bases unmatched: 6. CDR3 length equals 17 residues. The CDR3 region is CASSQVGTADSYNEQFF. DNA of the CDR3: TGCGCCAGCAGCCAAGTAGGGACAGCTGACTCCTACAATGAGCAGTTCTTC.

This clone was recorded once. The chain combines TRBV7-3 with TRBJ2-1; D is perhaps TRBD1 (5 bases). The V end was cut by 1 base, the J end by 6 bases, with 22 bases between. CDR3 length: 18 residues. From germline, CDR1 is SGHTA and CDR2 FQGTGA. The CDR3 here is CASSLRLGVDTPANEQFF. CDR3 bases: TGTGCCAGCAGCTTAAGGTTAGGGGTTGACACCCCAGCCAATGAGCAGTTCTTC.

In DNA form, the CDR3 reads TGTGCCTGGAGTGAACAAACAGGGGCTAATGAAAAACTGTTTTTT. Its protein is CAWSEQTGANEKLFF. The chain links TRBV30 to TRBJ1-4, with 7 bases that match TRBD1. V was clipped by 1 base and J by 3 bases; unmatched bases: 5. Germline V gene data show CDR1 as GTSNPN and CDR2 as SVGIG (reference sequence). The CDR3 spans 15 residues. Combining the CDR3 with reference TRBV30 and TRBJ1-4 gives the whole variable domain SQTIHQWPATLVQPVGSPLSLECTVEGTSNPNLYWYRQAAGRGLQLLFYSVGIGQISSEVPQNLSASRPQDRQFILSSKKLLLSDSGFYLCAWSEQTGANEKLFFGSGTQLSVL.

The V call is TRBV6-5, the J call TRBJ2-7, with 9 bases identical to TRBD1. CDR3 length equals 14 residues. Germline CDR1 and CDR2: MNHEY and SVGAGI. V lost 6 bases and J lost 1; bases outside the gene matches: 4. CDR3 loop: CASSSGTGSYEQYF. The DNA of the CDR3 is TGTGCCAGCAGCTCCGGGACAGGGTCCTACGAGCAGTACTTC.

This rearrangement joins TRBV2 to TRBJ2-3; 12 positions agree with TRBD2. The germline CDR1 and CDR2 sequences are SNHLY and FYNNEI. The CDR3 totals 16 residues. With V trimmed by 4 bases and J by 0 bases, 2 bases remained unmatched. CDR3 bases: TGTGCCAGCAGTGTTGGACTAGCGGGAAGCACAGATACGCAGTATTTT. Translating it yields CASSVGLAGSTDTQYF.